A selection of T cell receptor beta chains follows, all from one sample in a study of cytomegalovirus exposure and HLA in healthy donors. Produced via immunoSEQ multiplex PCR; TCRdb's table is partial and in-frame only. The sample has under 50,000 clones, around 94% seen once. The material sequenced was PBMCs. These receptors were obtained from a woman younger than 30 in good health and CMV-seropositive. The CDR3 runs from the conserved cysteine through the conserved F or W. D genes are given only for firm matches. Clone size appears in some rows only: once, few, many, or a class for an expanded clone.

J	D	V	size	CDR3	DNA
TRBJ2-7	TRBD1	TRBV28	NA	CASSRDRGFYEQYF	TGTGCCAGCAGCAGGGACAGGGGGTTCTACGAGCAGTACTTC
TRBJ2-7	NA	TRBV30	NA	CAWSHSGFPYEQYF	TGTGCCTGGAGCCATAGCGGATTTCCCTACGAGCAGTACTTC
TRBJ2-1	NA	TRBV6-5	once	CASSRERKGNEQFF	TGTGCCAGCAGCCGGGAGAGGAAGGGCAATGAGCAGTTCTTC
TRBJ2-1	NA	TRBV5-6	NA	CASSLQVPAYNEQFF	TGTGCCAGCAGCTTACAGGTCCCAGCCTACAATGAGCAGTTCTTC
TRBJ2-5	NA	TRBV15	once	CATSRWGGDIPNGTQYF	TGTGCCACCAGCAGATGGGGGGGGGACATACCCAATGGGACCCAGTACTTC
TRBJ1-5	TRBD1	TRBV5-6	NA	CASSQRQGLDGSNQPQHF	TGTGCCAGCAGCCAAAGACAGGGTTTGGACGGCAGCAATCAGCCCCAGCATTTT
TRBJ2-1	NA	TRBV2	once	CASSERGKPYNEQFF	TGTGCCAGCAGTGAACGGGGGAAGCCCTACAATGAGCAGTTCTTC
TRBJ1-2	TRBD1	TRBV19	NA	CASRIQGASFNGYTF	TGTGCCAGCCGGATACAGGGGGCCTCCTTCAATGGCTACACCTTC
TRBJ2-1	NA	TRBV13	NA	CASSPTGGLAGASYNEQFF	TGTGCCAGCAGCCCGACAGGGGGTTTAGCGGGGGCCTCCTACAATGAGCAGTTCTTC
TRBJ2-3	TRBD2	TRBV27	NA	CASQREEWSDTQYF	TGTGCCAGCCAGCGGGAGGAGTGGTCAGATACGCAGTATTTT
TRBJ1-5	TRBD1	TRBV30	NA	CAWSPKTRDSPQPQHF	TGTGCCTGGAGTCCGAAGACCAGGGACAGCCCTCAGCCCCAGCATTTT
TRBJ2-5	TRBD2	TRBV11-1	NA	CASSLLRTSGLQETQYF	TGTGCCAGCAGCTTACTTAGGACTAGCGGCCTGCAAGAGACCCAGTACTTC
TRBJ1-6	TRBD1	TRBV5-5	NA	CASRYDRAGYSPLHF	TGTGCCAGCAGGTACGACAGGGCTGGGTATTCACCCCTCCACTTT
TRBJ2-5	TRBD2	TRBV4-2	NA	CASSQQGLAGGRETQYF	TGTGCCAGCAGCCAACAGGGACTAGCGGGGGGTAGGGAGACCCAGTACTTC
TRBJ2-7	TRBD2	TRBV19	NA	CASTAGTSGPYEQYF	TGTGCCAGTACCGCCGGGACTAGCGGCCCCTACGAGCAGTACTTC
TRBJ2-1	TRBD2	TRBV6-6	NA	CASSRTSGRNEQFF	TGTGCCAGCAGTCGGACTAGCGGGAGGAATGAGCAGTTCTTC
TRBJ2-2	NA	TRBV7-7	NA	CASSSRQGTGELFF	TGTGCTAGCAGCTCGAGGCAGGGAACCGGGGAGCTGTTTTTT
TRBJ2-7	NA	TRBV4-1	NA	CASSQVEGGYEQYF	TGCGCCAGCAGCCAAGTGGAAGGGGGCTACGAGCAGTACTTC
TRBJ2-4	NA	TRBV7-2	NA	CASSPRDYIQYF	TGTGCCAGCAGCCCCCGGGACTACATTCAGTACTTC
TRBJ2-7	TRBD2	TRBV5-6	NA	CASSYSLAGGPGNYEQYF	TGTGCCAGCAGCTACAGCCTAGCGGGAGGCCCTGGGAACTACGAGCAGTACTTC
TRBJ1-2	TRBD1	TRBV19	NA	CASTQGERYTF	TGTGCCAGTACGCAGGGGGAGCGCTACACCTTC
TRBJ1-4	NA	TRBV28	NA	CASRGWAFGEKLFF	TGTGCCAGCAGGGGTTGGGCTTTTGGTGAAAAACTGTTTTTT
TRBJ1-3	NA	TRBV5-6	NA	CASTVPSGNTIYF	TGTGCCAGCACCGTCCCCTCTGGAAACACCATATATTTT
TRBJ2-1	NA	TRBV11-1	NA	CASSLRTDNEQFF	TGTGCCAGCAGCCTCCGGACAGATAATGAGCAGTTCTTC
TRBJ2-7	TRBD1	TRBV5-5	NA	CASSTGTYEQYF	TGTGCCAGTTCGACAGGGACCTACGAGCAGTACTTC
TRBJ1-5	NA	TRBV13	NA	CASRHPEPQHF	TGTGCCAGCCGCCACCCGGAGCCCCAGCATTTT